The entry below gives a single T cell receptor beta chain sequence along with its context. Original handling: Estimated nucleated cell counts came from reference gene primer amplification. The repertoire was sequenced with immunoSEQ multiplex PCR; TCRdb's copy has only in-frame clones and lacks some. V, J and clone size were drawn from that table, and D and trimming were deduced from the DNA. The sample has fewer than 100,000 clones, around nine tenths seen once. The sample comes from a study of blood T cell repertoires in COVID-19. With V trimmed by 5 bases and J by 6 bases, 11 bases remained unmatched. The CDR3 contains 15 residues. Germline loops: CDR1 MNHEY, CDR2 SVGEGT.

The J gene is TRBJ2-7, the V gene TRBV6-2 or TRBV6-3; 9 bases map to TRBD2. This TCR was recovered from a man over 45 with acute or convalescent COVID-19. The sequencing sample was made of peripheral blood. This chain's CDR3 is CASSGTGTSFSEQYF. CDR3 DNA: TGTGCCAGCAGTGGGACCGGGACTAGCTTTAGCGAGCAGTACTTC.